The sequence of this T cell receptor beta chain was determined in a study of T cell responses to AZD1222 COVID-19 vaccine (dated by TCRdb to about 2021). Regarding the research as a whole: AZD1222 recipients with second doses at about 4 weeks or about 12 weeks were pooled, because spike-specific TCR depth and breadth did not differ between schedules. A total of 230 or so trial participants underwent TCR sequencing, of whom about 200 received two doses of AZD1222 and some 25 received two doses of the MenACWY control vaccine. Trial participants were enrolled by age into 18-55, 56-69 and 70-plus year subgroups, with roughly 160, 29 and 62 TCR-sequenced participants respectively.

The paper as a whole reports these results and caveats: Reportedly, almost half of the unique spike-specific TCRs recognized epitopes lying outside the regions that are mutated in the B.1.351 and B.1.1.7 variants. Because no day 14 peak-response samples were available, repertoires were characterized only after the peak T cell response. In the small 56-69-year group, the increase in depth fell short of significance, most likely because of low power. After two AZD1222 doses, both the breadth and the depth of spike-specific TCRs were significantly higher than at day 0 and than in MenACWY recipients. Conclusions about previously exposed vaccinees were limited because only six AZD1222 recipients were SARS-CoV-2 seropositive at baseline. CD4 TCRs associated with the vaccine covered the entire spike protein, and the dominant responses were in regions 160-218 and 743-854. Participants were mostly white British, with more females than males. The authors suggested clonal diversity may have been underestimated.

Via the germline V gene, CDR1 is KGHDR and CDR2 SFDVKD. The junction shows trimming of 3 bases on V and 4 bases on J, and the gene matches do not reach 4 bases of it. The CDR3, cysteine through phenylalanine, is 15 amino acids long. CDR3 DNA only is kept here, 45 bases in frame from base 1. This clone was picked up a small number of times. The specificity of this receptor is unknown. No base quality information exists; no much larger clone differs at one position. The CDR3 regions of human TCRbeta chains were subjected to immunosequencing. Under the source paper's analysis protocol: Repertoire TCRs were matched against a reference library of SARS-CoV-2-specific TCRs generated with the MIRA antigen-specificity platform. Breadth meant the fraction of unique TCRs that were SARS-CoV-2-associated, whereas depth meant the fraction of total T cells that were SARS-CoV-2-associated. Using the MIRA data, each spike-specific TCR was mapped to the spike region that the TCR reacts to and placed in a CD4 or CD8 class. Log10-transformed breadth and depth values were compared by one-way ANOVA with Sidak's multiple comparisons tests. As stored in TCRdb, this immuneACCESS dataset retains in-frame rearrangements with V and J assigned. A fraction of the clones does not appear; measured against another copy, unresolved V genes explain less than half of the discrepancy, and the remainder lacks a known reason. D and trimming were read from the DNA, whereas the V and J calls and clone size are those reported in that table. Counted in this sample were around 100,000 clones; about 85% of them appeared once. The top ten clones comprise 1.8% of the sample.

The sample's time point label, decoded: baseline before first vaccination. The vaccinee samples were drawn from two UK trials, COV001 and COV002, one of which was a single-blind randomized controlled phase 2/3 trial testing AZD1222 (ChAdOx1 nCoV-19) in healthy adults. For TCRbeta chain sequencing, PBMC samples were collected from trial participants at day 0 and at day 28 after the second dose. The sequence came from an adult in good health. The V and J segments used are TRBV24-1 and TRBJ1-4, and 7 junctional nucleotides match TRBD1. The source material was peripheral blood, sampled on day 0 of AZD1222 vaccination. The CDR3 in this case is CATSDPGTDNEKLFF. The DNA sequence is as follows: TGTGCCACCAGTGATCCCGGGACAGATAATGAAAAACTGTTTTTT.